Listed here is a single T cell receptor beta chain. Its antigen is unknown. This sample stems from a study of OX40 agonist ivuxolimab in advanced cancers. From germline, CDR1 is SGHRS and CDR2 YFSETQ. Trimming at V came to 4 bases and at J to 4 bases, leaving 14 bases not matched to a gene. CDR3 size: 19 residues. Study results and limitations: Specificity for antigen went undetermined in the expanded peripheral T cells. At doses 0.1 to 3.0 mg/kg, CD4+ and CD8+ clones expanded.

Measured with immunoSEQ multiplex PCR; TCRdb has only the in-frame clones, and not every one. The sample comprises some 50,000 clones, around 87% of which are singletons, and 1.8% rests with the top ten. The chain has TRBV5-1 and TRBJ2-6, with 10 nucleotides matching TRBD1. This TCR was sampled from an adult with an advanced solid tumor such as melanoma, head and neck, liver or kidney cancer. The source was CD4+ or CD8+ T cells sorted from blood, collected in a trial of the OX40 agonist ivuxolimab. The CDR3 sequence: CASSPMGTGAPSGANVLTF. DNA of the CDR3: TGCGCCAGCAGCCCGATGGGGACAGGGGCGCCCAGCGGGGCCAACGTCCTGACTTTC.